This paragraph covers one T cell receptor (beta chain) sequence. Its antigen is currently unknown. The authors made TCR beta libraries by quantitative 5'-RACE with molecular barcodes. TCRdb itself ran the 5' RACE reads through MiXCR, one entry per CDR3 protein. This table holds about 330,000 distinct CDR3 sequences, approximately 8.2% found once. The data belong to a study of CD8 T cells in ankylosing spondylitis. Findings and caveats of the study: Earlier reports found some motif variants in synovial fluid and blood in reactive arthritis. A motif in TCR beta, a set of eight highly homologous variants, appeared characteristic of ankylosing spondylitis blood.

CDR3 length: 17 residues. The V segment lost 0 bases and the J segment 3 bases; nucleotides outside the gene matches: 7. From germline, CDR1 is SGHRS and CDR2 YFSETQ. The gene calls are TRBV5-1 and TRBJ2-5; 11 nucleotides align to TRBD2. The sequencing input was blood, either unsorted or a sorted T cell fraction (not recorded which). The origin of this receptor is a male donor with ankylosing spondylitis. Here the CDR3 DNA reads TGCGCCAGCAGCTTGGGTAGGCTAGCGGGAGGCAAAGAGACCCAGTACTTC. Translated: CASSLGRLAGGKETQYF.